These 27 T cell receptor beta chains were all obtained from the same sample, sequenced in a study of blood T cells in healthy people across ages. Combining a sample-barcoded 5' primer with a J-beta primer mix, a second PCR ran for roughly 7 to 11 cycles. From the 5' RACE reads, TCRdb called clonotypes with MiXCR, one entry per CDR3 protein. The table includes about a million distinct CDR3 sequences, about 48% detected once. Sequenced input: blood. These receptors were obtained from a man aged 25 to 45 in good health.

This clonotype occurred a few times. The rearrangement uses TRBV9 and TRBJ2-7; possibly TRBD2 for D (6 bases). V was clipped by 0 bases and J by 6 bases, with 19 bases between them. Germline CDR1 SGDLS, CDR2 YYNGEE. The CDR3 runs 16 residues. The CDR3 protein is CASSVELAAGSSEQYF. The CDR3 coding sequence is TGTGCCAGCAGCGTAGAACTAGCTGCCGGGAGCTCCGAGCAGTACTTC.

The chain couples TRBV11-1 to TRBJ2-4; D possibly matches TRBD1 or TRBD2 (5 bases each). The CDR3 totals 13 residues. Trimming removed 3 bases at V and 8 bases at J, with 11 bases between. Germline V gives CDR1 SGHAT, CDR2 FQDESV (reference sequence). For the CDR3, the DNA is TGTGCCAGCAGCTTGTATGGGGGATACATTCAGTACTTC. Its translation is CASSLYGGYIQYF.

The chain links TRBV6-2 or TRBV6-3 to TRBJ2-3; 9 bases align to TRBD2. CDR3 size: 16 residues. Germline V gives CDR1 MNHEY, CDR2 SVGEGT. With 5 bases clipped from V and 0 bases from J, the junction kept 6 bases outside the gene matches. As DNA, the CDR3 is TGTGCCAGCAGTGACCCTAGCGGGGCGAGCACAGATACGCAGTATTTT. Translated, it gives CASSDPSGASTDTQYF.

This clonotype was picked up a small number of times. The V and J genes are TRBV6-5 and TRBJ2-3, with TRBD1 matching over 7 bases. Germline V gene lookup returns CDR1 MNHEY and CDR2 SVGAGI. The CDR3 spans 13 residues. The ends lost 7 bases at V and 2 bases at J; junction bases unmatched: 3. CDR3 amino acids: CASTGGTTDTQYF. CDR3 in DNA: TGTGCCAGCACAGGGGGAACCACAGATACGCAGTATTTT.

The chain is built from TRBV11-3 and TRBJ2-3, with a weak D call TRBD1 (6 bases). Germline assignment: CDR1 SGHNT and CDR2 YENEEA. V was clipped by 5 bases and J by 6 bases, with 15 bases between them. This CDR3 is built from 14 residues. CDR3 coding DNA: TGTGCCAGCAGCGCCGAAACTAGGGGGGATACGCAGTATTTT. Translated: CASSAETRGDTQYF.

V usage is TRBV14 and J usage is TRBJ2-7; 9 nucleotides match TRBD1. This CDR3 contains 13 residues. Germline loops: CDR1 SGHDN, CDR2 FVKESK. The V gene end was trimmed by 6 bases and the J gene end by 6 bases; junction bases not matched to a gene: 6. The CDR3 sequence is CASSPRQGGEQYF. As DNA, the CDR3 is TGTGCCAGCAGTCCCCGACAGGGGGGCGAGCAGTACTTC.

Concerning this clonotype itself: This may stem from a read error, because a much larger clone lies one nucleotide away. This chain connects TRBV28 to TRBJ2-3, with D maybe TRBD2 (5 bases). V dropped 7 bases and J dropped 4 bases, with 15 bases sitting between them. CDR1 and CDR2 (germline): MDHEN, SYDVKM. This CDR3 has 14 residues. CDR3 loop: CASKDGGLSDTQYF. The CDR3 DNA follows: TGTGCCAGCAAGGATGGAGGTCTTTCAGATACGCAGTATTTT.

A few counts support this clonotype. The chain recombines TRBV7-9 with TRBJ2-7; 7 positions match TRBD1. Germline V gene lookup returns CDR1 SEHNR and CDR2 FQNEAQ (reference sequence). V lost 2 bases and J lost 0; bases outside the gene matches: 7. This CDR3 has 16 amino acids. DNA of the CDR3: TGTGCCAGCAGCTTAAGAGGTTCAGGGGGCTCCTACGAGCAGTACTTC. Translating it yields CASSLRGSGGSYEQYF.

The V call is TRBV11-2, the J call TRBJ2-2; TRBD2 aligns across 9 bases. The CDR3 runs 19 residues. The V gene end was trimmed by 5 bases and the J gene end by 3 bases; junction bases not matched to a gene: 16. Looked up from germline, CDR1 is SGHAT and CDR2 is FQNNGV. The DNA of the CDR3 is TGTGCCAGCAGCATTAGCATATGGGGCGGGAGGGCGTACACCGGGGAGCTGTTTTTT. It codes for CASSISIWGGRAYTGELFF.

The gene calls are TRBV4-2 and TRBJ2-7, with 7 bases identical to TRBD2. The J segment lost 1 base and the V segment lost 3 bases, leaving 3 bases of the junction unmatched. In germline, CDR1 is LGHNA, CDR2 YNFKEQ. CDR3 length: 14 amino acids. CDR3 coding DNA: TGTGCCAGCAGCCAGCTAGCGGAGTCCTACGAGCAGTACTTC. It codes for CASSQLAESYEQYF.

This clonotype was seen more than once but under ten times. The V gene is TRBV15, the J gene TRBJ2-7; 9 bases are shared with TRBD1. CDR3 size: 15 residues. Unmatched junction bases numbered 7, after V lost 2 bases and J lost 5 bases. CDR1 is LNHNV and CDR2 is YYDKDF in the germline V gene (reference sequence). CDR3: CATSRSGQGFDEQYF. The CDR3 DNA reads as TGTGCCACCAGCAGATCCGGACAGGGGTTCGACGAGCAGTACTTC.

This chain uses TRBV2 with TRBJ2-3, with 15 nucleotides matching TRBD2. This CDR3 region has 16 residues. Trimming took 4 bases from V and 5 from J; bases not matched to a gene: 4. From germline, CDR1 is SNHLY and CDR2 FYNNEI. The DNA of the CDR3 is TGTGCCAGCAGTGTGGGACTAGCGGGGGGTATAGATACGCAGTATTTT. It yields the protein CASSVGLAGGIDTQYF.

The rearrangement uses TRBV10-3 and TRBJ2-1; 8 positions match TRBD2. The germline gives CDR1 ENHRY, CDR2 SYGVKD. The CDR3 contains 15 residues. The J segment lost 3 bases and the V segment lost 2 bases, leaving 3 bases of the junction unmatched. CDR3 protein: CAISERSGGYNEQFF. The CDR3 nucleotides are TGTGCCATCAGTGAGAGAAGCGGGGGCTACAATGAGCAGTTCTTC.

The rearrangement uses TRBV20-1 and TRBJ2-7; weak D call: TRBD1 (6 bases). Germline-derived CDR1 and CDR2 are DFQATT and SNEGSKA (reference sequence). The CDR3 is made up of 15 amino acids. Deletions cut 0 bases from V and 2 bases from J, with 14 bases between. The CDR3 spells CSARDWGPGAYEQYF. Written as DNA, the CDR3 is TGCAGTGCTAGAGATTGGGGGCCTGGGGCCTACGAGCAGTACTTC.

This clonotype was observed a handful of times. The germline gene is not matched at one end of the junction; a read error may be the cause. The V and J genes are TRBV12-3 or TRBV12-4 and TRBJ1-4; D remains unclear. The CDR3 has 13 residues. The CDR3, as DNA: TGTGCCAGCAGTTTAGGGGCCCGTGAAAAACCGTTTTTT. It encodes CASSLGAREKPFF.

This clonotype was seen a few times. This CDR3 reads CSASDGYEQYF. The CDR3 DNA reads as TGCAGTGCTAGCGACGGCTACGAGCAGTACTTC. V is TRBV20-1 and J is TRBJ2-7; no firm D call. The V and J ends lost 3 bases and 3 bases respectively, with 6 bases between them. Germline V gene lookup returns CDR1 DFQATT and CDR2 SNEGSKA (reference sequence). This CDR3 comprises 11 residues.

This clonotype was seen once. This sequence joins TRBV24-1 and TRBJ2-5; 11 bases agree with TRBD2. V was pared by 2 bases and J by 2 bases, with 6 bases of the junction left unmatched. The CDR3 covers 17 residues. Per the germline V gene, CDR1 is KGHDR and CDR2 is SFDVKD. The CDR3 sequence is CATSDSRTSGSQETQYF. Here the CDR3 DNA reads TGTGCCACCAGTGATTCGAGGACTAGCGGGTCTCAAGAGACCCAGTACTTC.

The chain employs TRBV7-2 and TRBJ2-1; 11 bases are a match to TRBD2. CDR1 SGHTA and CDR2 FQGNSA come from the germline V gene. V shed 1 base, J shed 8 bases, and the junction held 13 bases outside the gene matches. This CDR3 contains 18 residues. CDR3 sequence (DNA): TGTGCCAGCAGCTTAGAGGGGCGTAGCGGGGGGGCCGTGTATGAGCAGTTCTTC. This codes for CASSLEGRSGGAVYEQFF. The whole variable domain, remainder taken from reference TRBV7-2 and TRBJ2-1, is GAGVSQSPSNKVTEKGKDVELRCDPISGHTALYWYRQSLGQGLEFLIYFQGNSAPDKSGLPSDRFSAERTGGSVSTLTIQRTQQEDSAVYLCASSLEGRSGGAVYEQFFGPGTRLTVL.

Of note for this clonotype: A much larger clone sits a single nucleotide away, making a read error possible. CDR3: CASSYRSSGGTYNEQYF. CDR3 nucleotides: TGTGCCAGCAGTTATCGGTCTAGCGGGGGTACCTACAATGAGCAGTACTTC. This chain uses TRBV6-2 or TRBV6-3 with TRBJ2-1; 10 nucleotides line up with TRBD2. The J call is uncertain, as TRBJ2-7 better fits the DNA end. The germline CDR1 and CDR2 sequences are MNHEY and SVGEGT. The CDR3 has 17 amino acids.

The genes are TRBV4-1 and TRBJ2-7; the D call may be TRBD1 or TRBD2 (5 bases each). The J call could be wrong; TRBJ2-5 is a better fit for the DNA end. The germline CDR1 and CDR2 sequences are MGHRA and YSYEKL. There are 15 residues in the CDR3. CDR3 sequence: CASSQGRDGSQTQYF. The CDR3 DNA is TGCGCCAGCAGCCAGGGCAGGGACGGCAGTCAGACCCAGTACTTC.

This clonotype was counted between two and nine times. The chain recombines TRBV4-1 with TRBJ2-3; the D gene is possibly TRBD2 (6 bases). Trimming removed 0 bases at V and 2 bases at J, with 12 bases between. The CDR3 is made up of 16 amino acids. Per germline, CDR1 MGHRA and CDR2 YSYEKL. The DNA of the CDR3 is TGCGCCAGCAGCCAAGATCCCGGGACTCCCACAGATACGCAGTATTTT. Translating gives CASSQDPGTPTDTQYF.

The chain carries TRBV28 and TRBJ2-7, with D uncertain. The CDR3 has 12 residues. Trimming removed 6 bases at V and 7 bases at J, with 13 bases between. Germline CDR1 is MDHEN and CDR2 is SYDVKM. CDR3 bases: TGTGCCAGCAGAACAGACCTCAATGAGCAGTACTTC. As protein: CASRTDLNEQYF.

This sequence joins TRBV5-6 and TRBJ2-2; no firm D call. The V gene's germline CDR1 is SGHDT and CDR2 YYEEEE. Trimming shortened V by 0 bases and J by 4 bases, and 10 bases separated the two germline ends. The CDR3 consists of 15 residues. Written as DNA, the CDR3 is TGTGCCAGCAGCTTGGCTGGAGTGAGCACCGGGGAGCTGTTTTTT. Translated: CASSLAGVSTGELFF.

The chain joins TRBV9 to TRBJ1-2; 11 nucleotides match TRBD1. This CDR3 comprises 15 residues. Germline V CDR1 and CDR2: SGDLS, YYNGEE. V lost 4 bases, J lost 8 bases, and 10 bases stayed unmatched. In DNA form, the CDR3 reads TGTGCCAGCAGCCCCGGACAGGGGGCGTGGGAGGGCTACACCTTC. Translation: CASSPGQGAWEGYTF.

Concerning this clonotype: At one boundary the junction diverges from the germline segment, which might be a read error. The CDR3 reads CASNQRGPATNEKLFF. The CDR3 region has the DNA TGTGCCAGCAACCAACGGGGGCCCGCAACTAATGAAAAACTGTTTTTT. This chain joins TRBV3-1 and TRBJ1-4; TRBD1 is a possible D gene (6 bases). The CDR3 is 16 residues long. Germline CDR1 reads LGHDT; CDR2 reads YNNKEL (reference sequence).

The chain combines TRBV12-3 or TRBV12-4 with TRBJ2-7, with TRBD2 matching over 9 bases. The CDR3 spans 15 residues. V lost 5 bases to trimming and J lost 0 bases; unmatched junction nucleotides: 5. The CDR3 nucleotides read TGTGCCAGCAGTCGGACTAGCGCGAGCTCCTACGAGCAGTACTTC. Amino acids: CASSRTSASSYEQYF.

The V and J genes are TRBV7-2 and TRBJ2-4, with D possibly TRBD2 on 5 matching bases. Per the germline V gene, CDR1 is SGHTA and CDR2 is FQGNSA. The CDR3 is made up of 18 amino acids. Trimming stripped 2 bases from V and 2 bases from J, with 19 bases between. DNA of the CDR3: TGTGCCAGCAGCTTAAATTTGTCCCCCAGAGGGACCAAAAACATTCAGTACTTC. It translates to CASSLNLSPRGTKNIQYF.